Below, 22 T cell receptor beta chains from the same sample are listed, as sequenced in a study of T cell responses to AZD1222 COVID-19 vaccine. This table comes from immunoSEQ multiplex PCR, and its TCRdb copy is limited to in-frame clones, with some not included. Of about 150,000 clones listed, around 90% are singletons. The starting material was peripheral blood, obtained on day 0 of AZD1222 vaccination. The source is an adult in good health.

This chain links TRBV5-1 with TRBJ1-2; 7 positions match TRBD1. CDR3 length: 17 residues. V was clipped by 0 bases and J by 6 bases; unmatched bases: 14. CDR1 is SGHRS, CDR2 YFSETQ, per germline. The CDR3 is CASSLDGTVQGGNGYTF. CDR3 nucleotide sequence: TGCGCCAGCAGCTTGGATGGGACAGTTCAGGGAGGAAATGGCTACACCTTC. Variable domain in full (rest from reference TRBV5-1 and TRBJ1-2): KAGVTQTPRYLIKTRGQQVTLSCSPISGHRSVSWYQQTPGQGLQFLFEYFSETQRNKGNFPGRFSGRQFSNSRSEMNVSTLELGDSALYLCASSLDGTVQGGNGYTFGSGTRLTVV.

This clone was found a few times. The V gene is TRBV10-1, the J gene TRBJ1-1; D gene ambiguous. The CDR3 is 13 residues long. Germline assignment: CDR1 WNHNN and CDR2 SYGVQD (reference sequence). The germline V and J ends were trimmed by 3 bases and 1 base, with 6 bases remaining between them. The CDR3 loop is CASSEGRNTEAFF. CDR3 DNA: TGCGCCAGCAGTGAAGGGAGGAACACTGAAGCTTTCTTT.

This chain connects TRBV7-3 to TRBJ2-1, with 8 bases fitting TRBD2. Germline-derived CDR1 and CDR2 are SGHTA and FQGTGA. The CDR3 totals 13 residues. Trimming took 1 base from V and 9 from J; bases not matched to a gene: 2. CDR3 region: CASSLILAGEQFF. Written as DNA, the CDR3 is TGTGCCAGCAGCTTAATCCTAGCGGGTGAGCAGTTCTTC. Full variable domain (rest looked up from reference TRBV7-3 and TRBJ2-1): GAGVSQTPSNKVTEKGKYVELRCDPISGHTALYWYRQSLGQGPEFLIYFQGTGAADDSGLPNDRFFAVRPEGSVSTLKIQRTERGDSAVYLCASSLILAGEQFFGPGTRLTVL.

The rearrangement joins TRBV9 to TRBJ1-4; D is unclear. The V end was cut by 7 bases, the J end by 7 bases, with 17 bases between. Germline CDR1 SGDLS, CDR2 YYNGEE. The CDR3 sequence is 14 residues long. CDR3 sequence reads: CASSRTGSGEKLFF. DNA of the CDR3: TGTGCCAGCTCCCGGACTGGGTCCGGTGAAAAACTGTTTTTT.

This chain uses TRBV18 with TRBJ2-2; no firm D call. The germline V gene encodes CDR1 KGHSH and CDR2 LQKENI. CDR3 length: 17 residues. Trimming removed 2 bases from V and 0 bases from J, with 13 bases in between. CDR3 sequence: CASSPYTSSPNTGELFF. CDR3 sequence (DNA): TGTGCCAGCTCACCATACACAAGCTCGCCGAACACCGGGGAGCTGTTTTTT.

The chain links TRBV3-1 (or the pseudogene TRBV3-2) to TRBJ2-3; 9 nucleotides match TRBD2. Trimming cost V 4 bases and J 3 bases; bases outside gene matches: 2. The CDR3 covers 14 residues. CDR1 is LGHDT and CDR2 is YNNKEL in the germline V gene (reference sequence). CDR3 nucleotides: TGTGCCAGCAGCCTTGCGGGGGGGACAGATACGCAGTATTTT. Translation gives CASSLAGGTDTQYF.

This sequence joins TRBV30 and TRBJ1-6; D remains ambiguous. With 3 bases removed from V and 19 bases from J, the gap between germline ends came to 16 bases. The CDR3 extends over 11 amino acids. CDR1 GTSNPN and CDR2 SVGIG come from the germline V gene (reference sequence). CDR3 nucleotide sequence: TGTGCCTGGAGCAACGCTGTGACATGTCACTTT. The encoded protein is CAWSNAVTCHF.

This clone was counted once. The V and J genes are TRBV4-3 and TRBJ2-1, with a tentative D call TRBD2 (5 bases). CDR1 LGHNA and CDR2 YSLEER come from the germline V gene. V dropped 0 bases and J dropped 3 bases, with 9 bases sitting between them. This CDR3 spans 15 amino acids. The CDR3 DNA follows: TGCGCCAGCAGCCAAGATCCCCGGGACTACAATGAGCAGTTCTTC. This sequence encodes CASSQDPRDYNEQFF.

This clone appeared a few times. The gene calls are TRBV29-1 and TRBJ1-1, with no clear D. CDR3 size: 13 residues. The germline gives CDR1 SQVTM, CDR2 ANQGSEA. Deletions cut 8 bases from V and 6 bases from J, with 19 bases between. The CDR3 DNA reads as TGCAGCCCCCTGTTTGGAGGAAGTGCTGAAGCTTTCTTT. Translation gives CSPLFGGSAEAFF.

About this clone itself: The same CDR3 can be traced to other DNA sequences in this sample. Here the CDR3 reads CASSLGQGNTEAFF. In nucleotides, the CDR3 is TGTGCCAGCAGCCTTGGACAGGGCAACACTGAAGCTTTCTTT. The chain links TRBV7-2 to TRBJ1-1; 8 bases agree with TRBD1. CDR1 and CDR2 from the germline V gene are SGHTA and FQGNSA. The J segment lost 2 bases and the V segment lost 5 bases, leaving 4 bases of the junction unmatched. The CDR3 is 14 residues long.

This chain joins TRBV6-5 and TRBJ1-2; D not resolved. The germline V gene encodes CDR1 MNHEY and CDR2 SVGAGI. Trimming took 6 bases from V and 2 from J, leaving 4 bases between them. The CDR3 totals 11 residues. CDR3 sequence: CASRANYGYTF. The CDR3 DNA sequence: TGTGCCAGCAGGGCGAACTATGGCTACACCTTC.

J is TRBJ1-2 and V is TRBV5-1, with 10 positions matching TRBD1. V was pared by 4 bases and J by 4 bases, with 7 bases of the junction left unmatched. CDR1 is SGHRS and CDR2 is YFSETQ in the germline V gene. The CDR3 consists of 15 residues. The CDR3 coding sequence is TGCGCCAGCAGCCCAGGGACAGGGGCGGCCTATGGCTACACCTTC. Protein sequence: CASSPGTGAAYGYTF. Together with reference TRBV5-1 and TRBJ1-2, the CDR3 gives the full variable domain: KAGVTQTPRYLIKTRGQQVTLSCSPISGHRSVSWYQQTPGQGLQFLFEYFSETQRNKGNFPGRFSGRQFSNSRSEMNVSTLELGDSALYLCASSPGTGAAYGYTFGSGTRLTVV.

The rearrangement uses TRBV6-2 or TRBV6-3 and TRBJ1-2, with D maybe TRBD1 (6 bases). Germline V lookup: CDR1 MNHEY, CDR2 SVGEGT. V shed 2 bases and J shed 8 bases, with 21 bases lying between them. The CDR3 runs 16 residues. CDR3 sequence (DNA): TGTGCCAGCAGTTACGGCCTACAGGGTCCGGGTGGAGGCTACACCTTC. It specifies CASSYGLQGPGGGYTF.

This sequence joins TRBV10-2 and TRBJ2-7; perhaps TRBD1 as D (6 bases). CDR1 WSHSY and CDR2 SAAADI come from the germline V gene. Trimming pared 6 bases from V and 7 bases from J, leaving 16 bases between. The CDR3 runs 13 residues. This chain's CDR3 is CASRGPDRWEQYF. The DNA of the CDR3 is TGCGCCAGCAGGGGGCCCGACAGGTGGGAGCAGTACTTC.

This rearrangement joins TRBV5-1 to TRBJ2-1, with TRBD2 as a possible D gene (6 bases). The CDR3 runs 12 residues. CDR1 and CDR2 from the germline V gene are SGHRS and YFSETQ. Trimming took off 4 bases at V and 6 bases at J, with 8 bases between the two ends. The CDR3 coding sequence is TGCGCCAGCAGCGCGGGGTCCAATGAGCAGTTCTTC. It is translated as CASSAGSNEQFF.

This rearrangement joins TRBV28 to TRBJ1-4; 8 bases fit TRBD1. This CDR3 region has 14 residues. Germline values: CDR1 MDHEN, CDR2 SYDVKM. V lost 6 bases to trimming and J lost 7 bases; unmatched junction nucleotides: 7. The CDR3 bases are TGTGCCAGCAGACCAGCGGGACAGGTTGAAAAACTGTTTTTT. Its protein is CASRPAGQVEKLFF.

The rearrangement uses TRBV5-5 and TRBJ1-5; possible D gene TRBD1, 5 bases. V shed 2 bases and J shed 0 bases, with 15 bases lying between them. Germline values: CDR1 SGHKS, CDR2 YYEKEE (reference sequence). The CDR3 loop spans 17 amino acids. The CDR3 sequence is CASSFLSRDYSNQPQHF. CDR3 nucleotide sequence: TGTGCCAGCAGCTTCCTATCAAGGGACTATAGCAATCAGCCCCAGCATTTT. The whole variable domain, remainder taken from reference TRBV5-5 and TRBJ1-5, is DAGVTQSPTHLIKTRGQQVTLRCSPISGHKSVSWYQQVLGQGPQFIFQYYEKEERGRGNFPDRFSARQFPNYSSELNVNALLLGDSALYLCASSFLSRDYSNQPQHFGDGTRLSIL.

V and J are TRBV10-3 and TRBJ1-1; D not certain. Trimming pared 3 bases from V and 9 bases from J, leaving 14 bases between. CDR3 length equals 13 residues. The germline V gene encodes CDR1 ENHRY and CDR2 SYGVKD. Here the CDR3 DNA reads TGTGCCATCAGTGAAGAGGTAAACACGAAAGCTTTCTTT. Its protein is CAISEEVNTKAFF.

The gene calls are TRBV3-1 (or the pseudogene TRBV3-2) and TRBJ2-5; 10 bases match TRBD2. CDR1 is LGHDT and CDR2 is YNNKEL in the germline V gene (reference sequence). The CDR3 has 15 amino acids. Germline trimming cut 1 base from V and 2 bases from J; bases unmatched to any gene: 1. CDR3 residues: CASSQVSGGQETQYF. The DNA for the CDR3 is TGTGCCAGCAGCCAAGTTAGCGGGGGGCAAGAGACCCAGTACTTC.

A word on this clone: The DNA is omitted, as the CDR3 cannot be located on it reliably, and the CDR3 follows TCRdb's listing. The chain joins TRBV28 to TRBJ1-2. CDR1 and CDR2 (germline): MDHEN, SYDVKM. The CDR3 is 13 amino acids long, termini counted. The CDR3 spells CASSSSRGGPYTF.

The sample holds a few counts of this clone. CDR3 sequence (DNA): TGTGCCAGCAGTGAAGGGGGTCCGGCAGGTCAGCCCCAGCATTTT. It yields the protein CASSEGGPAGQPQHF. The J gene is TRBJ1-5, the V gene TRBV2, with D hard to call. This CDR3 is 15 amino acids long. Germline V gives CDR1 SNHLY, CDR2 FYNNEI. The V end was cut by 1 base, the J end by 6 bases, with 13 bases between.

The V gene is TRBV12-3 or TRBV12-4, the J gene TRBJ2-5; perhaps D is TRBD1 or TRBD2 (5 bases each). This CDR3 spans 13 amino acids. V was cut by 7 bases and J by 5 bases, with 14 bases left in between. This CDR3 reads CASNDSPGETQYF. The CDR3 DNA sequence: TGTGCCAGCAATGACAGCCCGGGGGAGACCCAGTACTTC.